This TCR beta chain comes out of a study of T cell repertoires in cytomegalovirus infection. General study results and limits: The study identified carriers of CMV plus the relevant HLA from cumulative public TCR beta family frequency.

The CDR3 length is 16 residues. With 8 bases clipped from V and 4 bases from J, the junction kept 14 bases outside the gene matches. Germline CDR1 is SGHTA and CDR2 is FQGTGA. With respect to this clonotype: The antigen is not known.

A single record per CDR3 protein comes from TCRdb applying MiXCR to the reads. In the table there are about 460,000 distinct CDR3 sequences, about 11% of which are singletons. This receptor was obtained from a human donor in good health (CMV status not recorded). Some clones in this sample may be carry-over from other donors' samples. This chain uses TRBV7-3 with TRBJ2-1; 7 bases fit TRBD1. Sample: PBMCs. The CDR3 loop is CASSSSGDRSYNEQFF. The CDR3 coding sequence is TGTGCCAGCTCCTCGAGTGGGGACAGAAGTTACAATGAGCAGTTCTTC. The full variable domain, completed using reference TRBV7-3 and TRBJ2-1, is GAGVSQTPSNKVTEKGKYVELRCDPISGHTALYWYRQSLGQGPEFLIYFQGTGAADDSGLPNDRFFAVRPEGSVSTLKIQRTERGDSAVYLCASSSSGDRSYNEQFFGPGTRLTVL.